This section outlines one T cell receptor (beta chain) sequence together with its context. Its target is not known. Together with a sample-barcoded 5' primer, a J-beta primer mix was included in a second PCR lasting about 7 to 11 cycles. One entry per CDR3 protein results from TCRdb running MiXCR on the 5' RACE reads. The sample carries hundreds of thousands of distinct CDR3 sequences, around 41% recorded once. The entry originates in a study of blood T cells in healthy people across ages. Study as a whole: With template switching, about one barcoded beta molecule was captured per two T cells. Notes on the study in general: It was found that TCR beta diversity correlated strongly with the percentage of naive T cells.

Researchers collected 9.5 to 10 milliliters of peripheral blood from every single donor. With each sample, at least 5 micrograms of total RNA were extracted. Germline values: CDR1 LGHNA, CDR2 YNFKEQ. V was clipped by 0 bases and J by 3 bases; unmatched bases: 9. The CDR3 length is 17 residues. The receptor was isolated from a man older than 75 in good health. The V gene is TRBV4-2, the J gene TRBJ2-5; 8 bases are shared with TRBD2. Specimen: blood. CDR3 DNA sequence: TGTGCCAGCAGCCAAGATCAGGCGGGGGGCTTAGAAGAGACCCAGTACTTC. Amino acid sequence: CASSQDQAGGLEETQYF.